The 20 T cell receptor beta chains below all came from one sample that was sequenced in a study of regulatory T cells in long-lasting Graves disease. With iRepertoire HTBI primers and Arm-PCR of CDR3 regions, TCR beta libraries were built. TCRdb analysed the multiplex PCR reads with MiXCR anew, one entry per CDR3 protein. The table includes a few hundred thousand distinct CDR3 sequences, about a fifth detected once. Time point defined: persistent/refractory GD, antithyroid drugs over 5 years with positive TRAb. Extracted RNA from PBMCs served as the source of the TCR library. Sample: peripheral blood mononuclear cells (PBMCs), taken when the disease was refractory, from a patient treated with antithyroid drugs. These receptors originate from a female donor with Graves disease.

With regard to this clonotype: This may be a read error, as it is one base from a much larger clone. This chain joins TRBV20-1 and TRBJ1-5, with 9 bases matching TRBD1. With 4 bases clipped from V and 3 bases from J, the junction kept 7 bases outside the gene matches. CDR3 length equals 15 residues. CDR1 and CDR2 from the germline V gene are DFQATT and SNEGSKA (reference sequence). The CDR3 DNA follows: TGCAGTGCTATCGCTGGGACAGGGAACAATCAGCCCCAGCATTTT. It specifies CSAIAGTGNNQPQHF.

This clonotype was seen more than once but under ten times. This sequence may be a read error, since a much larger clone differs from it by one base. As the CDR3 is not closed by the conserved phenylalanine or tryptophan, this likely results from a read error. The chain couples TRBV2 to TRBJ1-2, with 9 nucleotides matching TRBD1. J lost 1 base, V lost 6 bases, and 6 bases had no gene match. Germline-derived CDR1 and CDR2 are SNHLY and FYNNEI. This CDR3 is 15 amino acids long. In DNA, the CDR3 is TGTGCCAGCAGAGGATGGGACAGGGATAACTATGGCTACACCCTC. Translated, it gives CASRGWDRDNYGYTL.

This clonotype has just a few counts. This chain uses TRBV9 with TRBJ1-2, with D possibly matching TRBD1 (5 bases). Deletions cut 3 bases from V and 8 bases from J, with 14 bases between. Germline CDR1 and CDR2: SGDLS and YYNGEE. The CDR3 runs 13 residues. CDR3 in DNA: TGTGCCAGCAGCGCCGACAGATCCCCAGGCTACACCTTC. Protein product: CASSADRSPGYTF.

This clonotype occurred many times. The CDR3 loop is CASSSGRGGTEAFF. CDR3 coding DNA: TGTGCCAGCAGCTCAGGTCGGGGGGGCACTGAAGCTTTCTTT. The V call is TRBV5-6, the J call TRBJ1-1; TRBD1 might be the D (5 bases). The germline V gene encodes CDR1 SGHDT and CDR2 YYEEEE. The ends were cut back, 3 bases at V and 4 bases at J, with 13 bases in the middle. This CDR3 is built from 14 residues. The full variable domain, its missing parts supplied by reference TRBV5-6 and TRBJ1-1, is DAGVTQSPTHLIKTRGQQVTLRCSPKSGHDTVSWYQQALGQGPQFIFQYYEEEERQRGNFPDRFSGHQFPNYSSELNVNALLLGDSALYLCASSSGRGGTEAFFGQGTRLTVV.

This clonotype was seen many times. The chain combines TRBV7-2 with TRBJ2-7, with a tentative D call TRBD2 (7 bases). Germline V gene lookup returns CDR1 SGHTA and CDR2 FQGNSA. Trimming cost V 1 base and J 3 bases, with 13 bases left between them. The CDR3 sequence is 15 residues long. The CDR3 spells CASSLGGGTHYEQYF. Here the CDR3 DNA reads TGTGCCAGCAGCTTAGGGGGGGGCACCCACTACGAGCAGTACTTC. Variable domain in full (rest from reference TRBV7-2 and TRBJ2-7): GAGVSQSPSNKVTEKGKDVELRCDPISGHTALYWYRQSLGQGLEFLIYFQGNSAPDKSGLPSDRFSAERTGGSVSTLTIQRTQQEDSAVYLCASSLGGGTHYEQYFGPGTRLTVT.

This clonotype has a handful of counts. The rearrangement joins TRBV18 to TRBJ1-5, with unresolved D. The length of the CDR3 is 17 residues. V lost 3 bases and J lost 2, with 17 bases in between. Per germline, CDR1 KGHSH and CDR2 LQKENI. CDR3 sequence reads: CASSPSTGEEGNQPQHF. The CDR3 DNA sequence: TGTGCCAGCTCACCCTCGACCGGAGAAGAGGGCAATCAGCCCCAGCATTTT.

This clonotype appeared many times. This chain links TRBV6-1 with TRBJ1-5, with a tentative D call TRBD1 (6 bases). Deletions cut 5 bases from V and 0 bases from J, with 14 bases between. CDR1 and CDR2 (germline): MNHNS, SASEGT. This CDR3 region has 16 residues. The CDR3 DNA sequence: TGTGCCAGCAGTCCCTGGGGGGGCTATAGCAATCAGCCCCAGCATTTT. Its protein is CASSPWGGYSNQPQHF.

The chain is built from TRBV12-5 and TRBJ1-4; 7 bases align to TRBD1. The CDR3 has 14 residues. With V trimmed by 3 bases and J by 8 bases, 6 bases remained unmatched. Germline CDR1 is LGHNT and CDR2 is FRNRAP. CDR3 sequence reads: CASGFGTETEKLFF. In DNA, the CDR3 is TGTGCTAGTGGTTTCGGGACAGAGACGGAAAAACTGTTTTTT.

This clonotype occurred many times. The chain combines TRBV6-1 with TRBJ2-6; maybe TRBD2 (6 bases). Germline CDR1 MNHNS, CDR2 SASEGT. The CDR3 length is 16 residues. V was cut by 1 base and J by 1 base, with 8 bases left in between. This chain's CDR3 is CASSEGRGSGANVLTF. CDR3 coding DNA: TGTGCCAGCAGTGAAGGCCGGGGGTCTGGGGCCAACGTCCTGACTTTC.

Only a few counts were recorded for this clonotype. The J gene is TRBJ1-5, the V gene TRBV9, with 10 nucleotides matching TRBD1. Germline CDR1 reads SGDLS; CDR2 reads YYNGEE. Trimming at V came to 5 bases and at J to 6 bases, leaving 11 bases not matched to a gene. CDR3 length equals 16 residues. The CDR3 bases are TGTGCCAGCAGTCAAACAGGACAGGGGGACGGTCAGCCCCAGCATTTT. Translating gives CASSQTGQGDGQPQHF.

The chain carries TRBV3-1 and TRBJ1-1; D possibly corresponds to TRBD1 (5 bases). This CDR3 has 13 amino acids. Trimming cost V 2 bases and J 3 bases, with 7 bases left between them. Germline V gene lookup returns CDR1 LGHDT and CDR2 YNNKEL (reference sequence). The CDR3 protein is CASSQMGDTEAFF. In DNA, the CDR3 is TGTGCCAGCAGCCAAATGGGGGACACTGAAGCTTTCTTT.

This clonotype was counted many times. The V and J genes are TRBV2 and TRBJ1-2, with 10 nucleotides matching TRBD1. Germline values: CDR1 SNHLY, CDR2 FYNNEI. The V and J ends lost 2 bases and 6 bases, in that order; junction bases with no gene match: 6. The CDR3 sequence is 15 residues long. The CDR3 region is CASSEQTGGADGYTF. CDR3 DNA sequence: TGTGCCAGCAGTGAACAGACAGGGGGCGCAGATGGCTACACCTTC.

J is TRBJ2-3 and V is TRBV28; 7 bases agree with TRBD1. Germline CDR1 reads MDHEN; CDR2 reads SYDVKM. V lost 5 bases, J lost 6 bases, and 5 bases stayed unmatched. The CDR3 runs 13 residues. CDR3 nucleotide sequence: TGTGCCAGCAGTAGAGACAGGGACGATACGCAGTATTTT. Its protein is CASSRDRDDTQYF.

In this sample, this clonotype turned up many times. The chain employs TRBV28 and TRBJ1-5; the match to TRBD1 covers 7 bases. CDR1 MDHEN and CDR2 SYDVKM come from the germline V gene. V lost 4 bases, J lost 4 bases, and 10 bases stayed unmatched. The CDR3 extends over 16 amino acids. CDR3 loop: CASSSPRGSENQPQHF. CDR3 bases: TGTGCCAGCAGTTCACCCAGGGGGTCAGAAAATCAGCCCCAGCATTTT. The full variable domain, rest sourced from reference TRBV28 and TRBJ1-5, is DVKVTQSSRYLVKRTGEKVFLECVQDMDHENMFWYRQDPGLGLRLIYFSYDVKMKEKGDIPEGYSVSREKKERFSLILESASTNQTSMYLCASSSPRGSENQPQHFGDGTRLSIL.

The sample holds a few counts of this clonotype. The rearrangement links TRBV7-9 to TRBJ2-7, with TRBD2 matching 8 bases. In germline, CDR1 is SEHNR, CDR2 FQNEAQ (reference sequence). This CDR3 has 20 residues. Trimming removed 1 base from V and 1 base from J; junction bases left unmatched: 18. CDR3 residues: CASSLGVSGTFLASSYEQYF. The CDR3 DNA is TGTGCCAGCAGCTTAGGGGTTAGCGGGACCTTTTTGGCTTCATCCTACGAGCAGTACTTC.

This clonotype has just one count. This chain connects TRBV25-1 to TRBJ2-7; TRBD1 aligns across 7 bases. Unmatched junction bases numbered 8, after V lost 5 bases and J lost 4 bases. CDR3 length equals 14 residues. CDR1 and CDR2 (germline): MGHDK, SYGVNS. In DNA form, the CDR3 reads TGTGCCAGCAGTTACACAGGGGCGACTTACGAGCAGTACTTC. It codes for CASSYTGATYEQYF.

The chain uses TRBV7-3 and TRBJ2-6, with D hard to call. Germline CDR1 reads SGHTA; CDR2 reads FQGTGA. The CDR3 is 16 amino acids. V was trimmed by 6 bases and J by 0 bases, leaving 12 bases between them. The CDR3, as DNA: TGTGCCAGCAGTCACCAGGACGGCTCTGGGGCCAACGTCCTGACTTTC. Amino acid sequence: CASSHQDGSGANVLTF.

On this clonotype itself: A read error may explain this, as a much larger clone is one base away. The chain is built from TRBV6-1 and TRBJ2-5; 9 bases line up with TRBD2. Germline V CDR1 and CDR2: MNHNS, SASEGT. There are 17 residues in the CDR3. CDR3 amino acids: CASSVHYSGGGDETRYF. CDR3 in DNA: TGTGCCAGCAGTGTACACTATAGCGGGGGAGGAGATGAGACCCGGTACTTC.

Notes on this clonotype: A much larger clone differs by one base, so this may be a read error. The CDR3 region is CAGSPQGAEQYF. In DNA, the CDR3 is TGTGCCGGCAGTCCCCAGGGGGCCGAGCAGTACTTC. The chain couples TRBV12-3 or TRBV12-4 to TRBJ2-7, with TRBD1 identical over 8 bases. The CDR3 extends over 12 amino acids.

The rearrangement joins TRBV20-1 to TRBJ2-7; tentatively, D is TRBD1 (6 bases). The CDR3 runs to 13 residues. Trimming cost V 1 base and J 3 bases, with 10 bases left between them. The germline gives CDR1 DFQATT, CDR2 SNEGSKA (reference sequence). The CDR3 loop is CSARAQGLYEQYF. CDR3 sequence (DNA): TGCAGTGCTAGAGCACAGGGTCTCTACGAGCAGTACTTC.